The 22 T cell receptor beta chains below come from one sample, sequenced in a study of blood T cell repertoires in COVID-19 (dated by TCRdb to the early 2020s). The library was prepared using the immunoSEQ multiplex PCR assay. In TCRdb, the immuneACCESS table is reduced to in-frame sequences with V and J assigned. These tables do not hold every clone; where another copy was compared, an unresolved V gene accounts for under half, and the others remain unexplained. The sample profile shows 200,000 to 250,000 clones; roughly 84% of them were found once. The top ten constitute 15% to 20% of the sample. Sequenced sample: peripheral blood. The receptors were gathered from a woman of 80 years or more with active or convalescent COVID-19.

The V gene is TRBV30, the J gene TRBJ2-7; the match to TRBD2 covers 13 bases. V shed 2 bases and J 6 bases; nucleotides not matched to a gene: 1. The length of the CDR3 is 13 residues. CDR1 is GTSNPN, CDR2 SVGIG, per germline (reference sequence). CDR3: CAWSRLAGGEQYF. DNA of the CDR3: TGTGCCTGGAGTAGACTAGCGGGAGGCGAGCAGTACTTC. Supplemented by reference TRBV30 and TRBJ2-7, the full variable domain reads SQTIHQWPATLVQPVGSPLSLECTVEGTSNPNLYWYRQAAGRGLQLLFYSVGIGQISSEVPQNLSASRPQDRQFILSSKKLLLSDSGFYLCAWSRLAGGEQYFGPGTRLTVT.

J is TRBJ1-4 and V is TRBV10-3, with D unclear. V was cut by 5 bases and J by 4 bases, with 8 bases left in between. In germline, CDR1 is ENHRY, CDR2 SYGVKD. There are 13 residues in the CDR3. CDR3 sequence reads: CAISTRVNEKLFF. DNA for the CDR3: TGTGCCATCAGTACACGGGTTAATGAAAAACTGTTTTTT.

The chain joins TRBV5-1 to TRBJ2-3, with D tentatively TRBD2 (6 bases). This CDR3 spans 14 amino acids. From germline, CDR1 is SGHRS and CDR2 YFSETQ. Trimming removed 3 bases at V and 3 bases at J, with 11 bases between. In nucleotides, the CDR3 is TGCGCCAGCAGCTCCACTAGCTTAACAGATACGCAGTATTTT. Translated: CASSSTSLTDTQYF.

V gene TRBV12-2 combines with J gene TRBJ2-7; the D call TRBD2 from the table was never checked on the DNA. TRBV12-2 is a pseudogene. The CDR3 has 16 amino acids. CDR3 sequence reads: CASRLATSGTFYEQYF. In nucleotides, the CDR3 is TGTGCAAGTCGCTTAGCGACTAGCGGGACGTTCTACGAGCAGTACTTC.

The chain uses TRBV9 and TRBJ2-3; 9 bases map to TRBD2. V shed 4 bases, J shed 3 bases, and the junction held 6 bases outside the gene matches. This CDR3 is 15 amino acids long. Germline V gives CDR1 SGDLS, CDR2 YYNGEE. For the CDR3, the DNA is TGTGCCAGCAGCTCAAGCGGGGGGCAAACAGATACGCAGTATTTT. This codes for CASSSSGGQTDTQYF.

The CDR3: CAWSPLLGRGMTEAFF. The CDR3 coding sequence is TGTGCCTGGAGTCCCCTGTTGGGTAGGGGGATGACTGAAGCTTTCTTT. This chain links TRBV30 with TRBJ1-1; TRBD1 might be the D (6 bases). CDR3 size: 16 residues. CDR1 and CDR2 from the germline V gene are GTSNPN and SVGIG (reference sequence). V lost 2 bases to trimming and J lost 5 bases, with 21 bases between them.

This chain links TRBV15 with TRBJ1-6; D ambiguous. Per the germline V gene, CDR1 is LNHNV and CDR2 is YYDKDF (reference sequence). The CDR3 is 16 residues long. V was pared by 1 base and J by 10 bases, with 17 bases between. CDR3 coding DNA: TGTGCCACCAGCAGAGGTGAGGGCGGGGAACGGTCACCCCTCCACTTT. Translating gives CATSRGEGGERSPLHF. The whole variable domain, remainder taken from reference TRBV15 and TRBJ1-6, is DAMVIQNPRYQVTQFGKPVTLSCSQTLNHNVMYWYQQKSSQAPKLLFHYYDKDFNNEADTPDNFQSRRPNTSFCFLDIRSPGLGDTAMYLCATSRGEGGERSPLHFGNGTRLTVT.

This chain's CDR3 is CASSSKKLTDTQYF. DNA of the CDR3: TGTGCCAGCAGCTCCAAAAAGCTCACAGATACGCAGTATTTT. The chain couples TRBV5-4 to TRBJ2-3; unclear D gene. This CDR3 is 14 amino acids long. Germline V gives CDR1 SGHNT, CDR2 YYREEE (reference sequence). With 3 bases removed from V and 2 bases from J, the gap between germline ends came to 10 bases.

This sequence joins TRBV11-1 and TRBJ1-2; no firm D call. CDR1 SGHAT and CDR2 FQDESV come from the germline V gene (reference sequence). Trimming shortened V by 1 base and J by 8 bases, and 11 bases separated the two germline ends. This CDR3 comprises 13 residues. CDR3 DNA sequence: TGTGCCAGCAGCTTAGAGTCCACGGGAGGCTACACCTTC. It yields the protein CASSLESTGGYTF.

Only one count was recorded for this clone. The genes are TRBV19 and TRBJ2-1; 9 positions agree with TRBD2. J lost 2 bases, V lost 5 bases, and 10 bases had no gene match. The length of the CDR3 is 17 residues. CDR1 LNHDA and CDR2 SQIVND come from the germline V gene (reference sequence). The CDR3 nucleotides read TGTGCCAGTAGTCGAAACCCGGCGGGAGGGGCCTACAATGAGCAGTTCTTC. Its translation: CASSRNPAGGAYNEQFF.

The gene calls are TRBV7-2 and TRBJ2-3, with D perhaps matching TRBD2 (5 bases). Per germline, CDR1 SGHTA and CDR2 FQGNSA. CDR3 length: 14 residues. The V end was cut by 1 base, the J end by 6 bases, with 11 bases between. This CDR3 is CASSLEIWEDTQYF. The CDR3 coding sequence is TGTGCCAGCAGCTTAGAAATATGGGAGGATACGCAGTATTTT.

The chain employs TRBV4-3 and TRBJ1-6; D might be TRBD1 (6 bases). V was cut by 4 bases and J by 6 bases, with 13 bases left in between. In germline, CDR1 is LGHNA, CDR2 YSLEER. The CDR3 has 15 residues. Here the CDR3 reads CASSPGAVSNSPLHF. CDR3 nucleotide sequence: TGCGCCAGCAGCCCAGGGGCGGTTAGTAATTCACCCCTCCACTTT.

This rearrangement joins TRBV30 to TRBJ2-3; unclear D gene. Germline values: CDR1 GTSNPN, CDR2 SVGIG (reference sequence). V was shortened by 3 bases and J by 0 bases, with 10 bases between the two germline ends. This CDR3 contains 14 residues. CDR3 in DNA: TGTGCCTGGAGGGCTCGCCCTAGCACAGATACGCAGTATTTT. Protein product: CAWRARPSTDTQYF.

This clone has at least ten counts. The chain uses TRBV28 and TRBJ1-5; no firm D call. The CDR3 extends over 15 amino acids. The germline V gene encodes CDR1 MDHEN and CDR2 SYDVKM. Deletions cut 8 bases from V and 5 bases from J, with 19 bases between. The CDR3 loop reads CASRSGLRGHQPQHF. The CDR3 bases are TGTGCCAGCCGCTCGGGTCTCCGAGGGCATCAGCCCCAGCATTTT.

This rearrangement joins TRBV6-5 to TRBJ2-7; D uncertain. Germline CDR1 MNHEY, CDR2 SVGAGI. The V gene lost 6 bases and the J gene lost 3 bases, with 6 bases spanning the gap. The CDR3 has 11 residues. CDR3 sequence reads: CASRSRYEQYF. The CDR3 DNA reads as TGTGCCAGCAGGTCCCGCTACGAGCAGTACTTC.

This chain connects TRBV30 to TRBJ1-1, with D uncertain. This CDR3 has 12 residues. The germline V gene has CDR1 GTSNPN and CDR2 SVGIG (reference sequence). V was pared by 0 bases and J by 10 bases, with 12 bases between. The CDR3, as DNA: TGTGCCTGGAGTGTACTTCGGGGTTCAGCTTTCTTT. Translated: CAWSVLRGSAFF. The whole variable domain, filled in from reference TRBV30 and TRBJ1-1, reads SQTIHQWPATLVQPVGSPLSLECTVEGTSNPNLYWYRQAAGRGLQLLFYSVGIGQISSEVPQNLSASRPQDRQFILSSKKLLLSDSGFYLCAWSVLRGSAFFGQGTRLTVV.

The rearrangement joins TRBV24-1 to TRBJ2-3, with 8 nucleotides matching TRBD2. This CDR3 has 13 residues. From germline, CDR1 is KGHDR and CDR2 SFDVKD. Trimming removed 9 bases from V and 5 bases from J; junction bases left unmatched: 6. CDR3 DNA sequence: TGTGCCACCGGGAGCGGGGGCCGAGATACGCAGTATTTT. Its protein is CATGSGGRDTQYF.

CDR3 amino acids: CASNRGSTDTQYF. The CDR3, as DNA: TGTGCCAGCAATCGTGGCAGCACAGATACGCAGTATTTT. The chain couples TRBV2 to TRBJ2-3, with D hard to call. This CDR3 region has 13 residues. Germline CDR1 SNHLY, CDR2 FYNNEI. Trimming took off 7 bases at V and 0 bases at J, with 8 bases between the two ends.

In its sample, this clone was seen once. The chain links TRBV27 to TRBJ1-2; 10 bases align to TRBD1. V lost 6 bases to trimming and J lost 5 bases; unmatched junction nucleotides: 6. Looked up from germline, CDR1 is MNHEY and CDR2 is SMNVEV (reference sequence). The CDR3 has 14 residues. The CDR3 DNA reads TGTGCCAGCAGGGAGACAGGGGGCCATTATGGCTACACCTTC. It translates to CASRETGGHYGYTF.

The sample holds many counts of this clone. This chain links TRBV2 with TRBJ2-1; D not certain. Trimming left V 4 bases short and J 0 bases short, with 10 bases between. CDR3 size: 15 residues. From germline, CDR1 is SNHLY and CDR2 FYNNEI. CDR3 coding DNA: TGTGCCAGCAGTGGTTCCATCAGCTCCTACAATGAGCAGTTCTTC. It encodes CASSGSISSYNEQFF.

This clone was counted between two and nine times. V and J are TRBV7-9 and TRBJ1-3; the D is unclear. Germline V gives CDR1 SEHNR, CDR2 FQNEAQ (reference sequence). V was shortened by 5 bases and J by 0 bases, with 5 bases between the two germline ends. The CDR3 runs 13 residues. The CDR3 DNA reads as TGTGCCAGCAGCATTAACTCTGGAAACACCATATATTTT. It is translated as CASSINSGNTIYF.

This clone showed up just a few times. The chain has TRBV5-1 and TRBJ1-1; D is unclear. Per the germline V gene, CDR1 is SGHRS and CDR2 is YFSETQ. The CDR3 has 13 amino acids. V was shortened by 2 bases and J by 11 bases, with 16 bases between the two germline ends. This CDR3 is CASSFGLGLGAFF. Written as DNA, the CDR3 is TGCGCCAGCAGCTTTGGGCTGGGTTTAGGTGCTTTCTTT.